A single sample gave rise to the 2 T cell receptor beta chains below, sequenced in a study of tumor and adjacent non-tumor tissue in lung cancer. TCRbeta libraries were built with three rounds of nested PCR, modified from ARM-PCR. One entry per CDR3 protein results from TCRdb running MiXCR on the multiplex PCR reads. The sample lists 200,000 to 250,000 distinct CDR3 sequences, around 70% occurring once. The template was RNA from unsorted bulk tissue. The sequencing sample was made of lung tumor tissue. The receptors here all came from a man aged 60 to 69 with non-small cell lung cancer.

As concerns this clonotype: One junction end disagrees with the germline gene, perhaps due to a read error. The J gene is TRBJ2-2, the V gene TRBV10-2; D call uncertain. Per germline, CDR1 WSHSY and CDR2 SAAADI. The CDR3 has 13 residues. The CDR3 loop reads CTSRPVATGELFF. The CDR3 DNA is TGCACCAGTAGGCCTGTGGCTACCGGGGAGCTGTTTTTT.

A word on this clonotype: A junction boundary mismatches the germline segment, possibly from a read error. This rearrangement joins TRBV4-1 to TRBJ2-6; D may be TRBD1 (6 bases). Germline V gene lookup returns CDR1 MGHRA and CDR2 YSYEKL. The CDR3 loop spans 17 amino acids. The CDR3 DNA reads as TGCGCCGGCAGCGCAAGGGACACAGACTCTGGGGCCAACTTCCTGGCTTTC. Amino acid sequence: CAGSARDTDSGANFLAF.